This T cell receptor (beta chain) was recorded in a study of cytomegalovirus exposure and HLA in healthy donors. Study in general: Out of fewer than 500 genotyped donors, about 80% belonged to the Caucasian-associated ancestry cluster.

At collection, donors were nominally healthy, but unrecorded immune exposures were probable. 13 Jbeta primers and 60 Vbeta primers were used for the PCR. Sequencing used immunoSEQ multiplex PCR; TCRdb keeps in-frame clones, though not all of them. The data contain 150,000 to 200,000 clones, around four fifths of them singletons. This clone was counted only a few times. Unmatched junction bases numbered 9, after V lost 3 bases and J lost 1 base. CDR3 length: 16 amino acids. The germline gives CDR1 SGDLS, CDR2 YYNGEE. The sequencing sample was made of PBMCs. The sequence came from a woman between 25 and 40 years old in good health and CMV-seronegative. The chain recombines TRBV9 with TRBJ1-1; 7 nucleotides align to TRBD1. Written as DNA, the CDR3 is TGTGCCAGCAGCGCACCGACTCGGACAGGGAACACTGAAGCTTTCTTT. It codes for CASSAPTRTGNTEAFF.